The entry below describes one T cell receptor beta chain. Its matching antigen is unknown. The sample is drawn from a study of PD-1 blockade in mismatch repair-deficient tumors. As for the study in general: Patients had approximately 11 mismatch repair-deficient cancer types and were previously treated and progressing. Whole-study findings and limits: Tumor-resident clones, often absent from pretreatment blood, expanded after pembrolizumab and then contracted.

Germline V gene data show CDR1 as SGHRS and CDR2 as YFSETQ. V was shortened by 4 bases and J by 3 bases, with 16 bases between the two germline ends. The CDR3 spans 15 residues. PCR or immunohistochemistry showed mismatch repair deficiency in every enrolled patient. TCRs were sequenced from a few patients responding to pembrolizumab. Only in-frame clones appear in the TCRdb table, and some are missing; sequencing was by immunoSEQ multiplex PCR. The table has 65,000 to 80,000 clones, approximately 82% seen once; the top ten hold about 5%. This sequence was found in an adult with mismatch repair-deficient cancer. The material sequenced was peripheral blood, taken 2 weeks after starting pembrolizumab. The gene calls are TRBV5-1 and TRBJ1-1; possible D gene TRBD1, 6 bases. The CDR3 DNA reads TGCGCCAGCAGCCTGTCCCCGGGGGCGTACACTGAAGCTTTCTTT. Translating gives CASSLSPGAYTEAFF.